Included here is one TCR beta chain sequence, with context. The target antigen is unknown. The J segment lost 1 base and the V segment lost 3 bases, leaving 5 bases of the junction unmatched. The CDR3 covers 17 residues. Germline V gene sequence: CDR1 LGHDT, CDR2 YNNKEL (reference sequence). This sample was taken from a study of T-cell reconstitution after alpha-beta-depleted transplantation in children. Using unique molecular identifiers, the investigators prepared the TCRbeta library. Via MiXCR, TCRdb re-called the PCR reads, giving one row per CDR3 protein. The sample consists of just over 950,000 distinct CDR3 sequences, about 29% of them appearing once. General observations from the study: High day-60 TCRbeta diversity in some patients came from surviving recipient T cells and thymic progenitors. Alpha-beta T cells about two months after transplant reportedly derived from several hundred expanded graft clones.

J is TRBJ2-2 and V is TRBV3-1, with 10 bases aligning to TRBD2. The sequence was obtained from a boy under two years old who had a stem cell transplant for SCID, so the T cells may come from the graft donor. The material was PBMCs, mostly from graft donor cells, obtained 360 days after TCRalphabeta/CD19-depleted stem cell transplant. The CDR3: CASSQPRTSGNTGELFF. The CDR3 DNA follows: TGTGCCAGCAGCCAGCCGAGGACTAGCGGGAACACCGGGGAGCTGTTTTTT.